This TCR beta chain was sequenced for a study of cytomegalovirus exposure and HLA in healthy donors. V was pared by 4 bases and J by 10 bases, with 23 bases between. CDR1 is LGHNA and CDR2 is YNFKEQ in the germline V gene. The CDR3 is made up of 17 amino acids. Use of 60 Vbeta and 13 Jbeta primers characterized the PCR. Clones were read by immunoSEQ multiplex PCR, and TCRdb kept only the in-frame ones, dropping some. The data show approximately 110,000 clones, with over 70% seen just once and over 3.5% held by the top ten. Worth noting for this clone: Its antigen remains unknown.

Regarding the study as a whole: Segments of the TCR beta V type were, in most cases, productive about 87% or about 30% of the time in an earlier analysis. A further, later analysis showed that HLA-associated TCR beta chains (compared with equally common others) were more clonally expanded.

Sequences were obtained from PBMCs. The rearrangement joins TRBV4-2 to TRBJ1-6; possibly TRBD1 for D (5 bases). This receptor was taken from a woman aged 40 to 50 in good health and CMV-seronegative. CDR3 residues: CASSRYESQGAWSPLHF. The CDR3 DNA follows: TGTGCCAGCAGCCGATACGAATCTCAAGGGGCTTGGTCACCCCTCCACTTT.